These 18 T cell receptor beta chains share one sample of origin, sequenced in a study of T cells in Graves' hyperthyroidism and ophthalmopathy (dated by TCRdb to the late 2010s). Library generation was performed with multiplex PCR. Sequencing relied on an Illumina HiSeq 2000. The TCR beta CDR3 regions were amplified from the RNA transcripts. For the first round of RT-PCR on the TCR CDR3, the HTBI primer set was used together with the Qiagen OneStep RT-PCR kit. TCRdb itself trimmed the public reads at Q25 with fastp, ran MiXCR and retained productive beta chains. Identical CDR3 protein sequences are pooled into one entry, listed with their most common genes and DNA. The sample contains a few hundred thousand distinct CDR3 sequences, about 22% of them found a single time. The top ten hold 45% to 55% of the sample. Specimen: blood. The source of these receptors is a woman in her 70s with Graves' ophthalmopathy.

Many counts were recorded for this clonotype. This chain joins TRBV28 and TRBJ2-1, with D perhaps TRBD2 (5 bases). The V gene's germline CDR1 is MDHEN and CDR2 SYDVKM. V was clipped by 6 bases and J by 6 bases, with 12 bases between them. The CDR3 is 13 residues long. CDR3 coding DNA: TGTGCCAGCAGGCCCGGCGGGTCCAATGAGCAGTTCTTC. Amino acid sequence: CASRPGGSNEQFF.

The CDR3 DNA reads as TGTGCCAGCAGCTTGATGACAGGGGCGAGGAACTATGGCTACACCTTC. Translation: CASSLMTGARNYGYTF. The chain links TRBV5-6 to TRBJ1-2; 8 nucleotides line up with TRBD1. The V and J ends lost 1 base and 2 bases, in that order; junction bases with no gene match: 7. The CDR3 spans 16 residues. CDR1 and CDR2 (germline): SGHDT, YYEEEE.

This rearrangement joins TRBV27 to TRBJ2-3; D not certain. The CDR3 runs to 16 residues. Germline V gene sequence: CDR1 MNHEY, CDR2 SMNVEV (reference sequence). Between the trimmed V and J ends, which lost 3 bases and 1 base, there was a span of 14 bases. This chain's CDR3 is CASSFGHSSGTDTQYF. The CDR3 DNA reads TGTGCCAGCAGTTTTGGCCATTCCTCGGGCACAGATACGCAGTATTTT.

This clonotype was seen repeatedly, ten times or more. The gene calls are TRBV20-1 and TRBJ2-7, with TRBD1 matching 7 bases. V lost 0 bases, J lost 2 bases, and 13 bases stayed unmatched. The CDR3 covers 17 residues. Germline V gives CDR1 DFQATT, CDR2 SNEGSKA (reference sequence). The CDR3 region has the DNA TGCAGTGCTAGAGAAGGGGGCAGACTGTGGCTACCCTACGAGCAGTACTTC. It is translated as CSAREGGRLWLPYEQYF.

This clonotype was counted at least ten times. V and J are TRBV30 and TRBJ1-1; no definite D call. The CDR3 loop spans 12 amino acids. The V end lost 3 bases, the J end lost 7 bases, and 12 bases lay between the germline ends. Germline CDR1 and CDR2: GTSNPN and SVGIG (reference sequence). The CDR3 sequence is CAWSFDELEAFF. Here the CDR3 DNA reads TGTGCCTGGAGCTTTGATGAACTTGAAGCTTTCTTT. The full variable domain, rest sourced from reference TRBV30 and TRBJ1-1, is SQTIHQWPATLVQPVGSPLSLECTVEGTSNPNLYWYRQAAGRGLQLLFYSVGIGQISSEVPQNLSASRPQDRQFILSSKKLLLSDSGFYLCAWSFDELEAFFGQGTRLTVV.

This clonotype was observed at least ten times. The gene calls are TRBV12-3 or TRBV12-4 and TRBJ1-1, with a possible D match to TRBD1 (5 bases). The CDR3 extends over 12 amino acids. V was pared by 6 bases and J by 6 bases, with 11 bases between. CDR3 nucleotide sequence: TGTGCCAGCAGCAGGGTGGACGCTGAAGCTTTCTTT. It is translated as CASSRVDAEAFF.

There are a few counts of this clonotype. The rearrangement joins TRBV30 to TRBJ2-5; TRBD2 matches 16 bases. The germline V gene encodes CDR1 GTSNPN and CDR2 SVGIG (reference sequence). V trimming: 8 bases; J trimming: 5 bases; junction bases outside the gene matches: 8. The CDR3 has 15 amino acids. CDR3 sequence: CAGSGLAGGRETQYF. The CDR3 DNA follows: TGTGCCGGCTCGGGACTAGCGGGAGGGAGGGAGACCCAGTACTTC.

This clonotype was counted at least ten times. J is TRBJ2-7 and V is TRBV11-1; D tentatively fits TRBD1 or TRBD2 (5 bases each). V lost 1 base and J 6 bases, leaving 19 bases between the germline ends. Germline V gene sequence: CDR1 SGHAT, CDR2 FQDESV (reference sequence). The length of the CDR3 is 16 residues. The CDR3 region has the DNA TGTGCCAGCAGCTTAGTATCGACAGCATCTGGGGGCGAGCAGTACTTC. Its translation: CASSLVSTASGGEQYF. The whole variable domain, remainder taken from reference TRBV11-1 and TRBJ2-7, is EAEVAQSPRYKITEKSQAVAFWCDPISGHATLYWYRQILGQGPELLVQFQDESVVDDSQLPKDRFSAERLKGVDSTLKIQPAELGDSAMYLCASSLVSTASGGEQYFGPGTRLTVT.

This clonotype showed up many times. This sequence joins TRBV29-1 and TRBJ2-5, with D possibly matching TRBD1 (5 bases). CDR1 is SQVTM and CDR2 is ANQGSEA in the germline V gene. V gave up 6 bases and J gave up 2 bases, with 13 bases separating them. The CDR3 runs 13 residues. The CDR3 nucleotides are TGCAGCGTCCGACCGCCAGGGCAAGAGACCCAGTACTTC. Translation: CSVRPPGQETQYF.

The chain joins TRBV12-3 or TRBV12-4 to TRBJ2-1; D not resolved. The CDR3 consists of 12 residues. Deletions cut 5 bases from V and 7 bases from J, with 9 bases between. The chain's CDR3 is CASSRLVNEQFF. The DNA for the CDR3 is TGTGCCAGCAGTAGACTGGTGAATGAGCAGTTCTTC.

In the case of this clonotype: This clone may be a read error of a much larger clone one base away. The chain recombines TRBV2 with TRBJ2-7; 8 bases line up with TRBD1. With 11 bases clipped from V and 3 bases from J, the junction kept 9 bases outside the gene matches. The germline V gene encodes CDR1 SNHLY and CDR2 FYNNEI. The CDR3 runs to 13 residues. CDR3: CAGNIDRGYEQYF. The DNA of the CDR3 is TGTGCCGGCAACATAGACAGGGGCTACGAGCAGTACTTC.

This clonotype has just a few counts. As DNA, the CDR3 is TGTGCCAGCAGCTTAGCTACCTCGTGGGCAGGGCGGTACGAGCAGTACTTC. Its protein product is CASSLATSWAGRYEQYF. The genes are TRBV11-2 and TRBJ2-7; perhaps TRBD1 as D (5 bases). Germline CDR1 reads SGHAT; CDR2 reads FQNNGV. The V and J ends lost 1 base and 4 bases respectively, with 20 bases between them. CDR3 length: 17 residues.

The chain employs TRBV6-1 and TRBJ1-6, with 8 bases identical to TRBD1. Germline CDR1 and CDR2: MNHNS and SASEGT. Trimming took 1 base from V and 2 from J; bases not matched to a gene: 7. The CDR3 sequence is 18 residues long. The CDR3 protein is CASSEEIPGGAYNSPLHF. Written as DNA, the CDR3 is TGTGCCAGCAGTGAAGAAATTCCAGGGGGCGCCTATAATTCACCCCTCCACTTT.

This clonotype occurred many times. This chain connects TRBV30 to TRBJ2-5; D not certain. Trimming removed 2 bases from V and 6 bases from J, with 7 bases in between. The germline V gene encodes CDR1 GTSNPN and CDR2 SVGIG (reference sequence). CDR3 length equals 11 residues. The CDR3 nucleotides read TGTGCCTGGAGTACAGATCAGACCCAGTACTTC. As protein: CAWSTDQTQYF. Variable domain in full (rest from reference TRBV30 and TRBJ2-5): SQTIHQWPATLVQPVGSPLSLECTVEGTSNPNLYWYRQAAGRGLQLLFYSVGIGQISSEVPQNLSASRPQDRQFILSSKKLLLSDSGFYLCAWSTDQTQYFGPGTRLLVL.

This chain joins TRBV18 and TRBJ2-7; D is undetermined. V was cut by 3 bases and J by 3 bases, with 12 bases left in between. Germline V lookup: CDR1 KGHSH, CDR2 LQKENI. The CDR3 consists of 14 residues. In DNA form, the CDR3 reads TGTGCCAGCTCACCTGATCAACAGATCTACGAGCAGTACTTC. The encoded protein is CASSPDQQIYEQYF.

The chain recombines TRBV27 with TRBJ1-1; D gene unclear. Germline values: CDR1 MNHEY, CDR2 SMNVEV (reference sequence). The CDR3 extends over 16 amino acids. V was pared by 5 bases and J by 10 bases, with 26 bases between. This chain's CDR3 is CASSPSNPGFRMVAFF. For the CDR3, the DNA is TGTGCCAGCAGTCCTTCAAATCCCGGTTTCCGCATGGTAGCTTTCTTT.

The chain combines TRBV5-1 with TRBJ2-6, with 8 bases identical to TRBD1. Trimming at V came to 1 base and at J to 0 bases, leaving 3 bases not matched to a gene. This CDR3 contains 17 residues. The germline V gene encodes CDR1 SGHRS and CDR2 YFSETQ. CDR3 sequence reads: CASSLYTGGSGANVLTF. The CDR3 DNA sequence: TGCGCCAGCAGCTTGTATACAGGGGGCTCTGGGGCCAACGTCCTGACTTTC.

This clonotype was seen only once. The chain employs TRBV15 and TRBJ1-2; D is unresolved. The CDR3 totals 14 residues. CDR1 is LNHNV and CDR2 is YYDKDF in the germline V gene (reference sequence). With 0 bases removed from V and 8 bases from J, the gap between germline ends came to 13 bases. The CDR3 nucleotides are TGTGCCACCAGCAGAGACCAATCCCGATCCGGCTACACCTTC. Translated: CATSRDQSRSGYTF.